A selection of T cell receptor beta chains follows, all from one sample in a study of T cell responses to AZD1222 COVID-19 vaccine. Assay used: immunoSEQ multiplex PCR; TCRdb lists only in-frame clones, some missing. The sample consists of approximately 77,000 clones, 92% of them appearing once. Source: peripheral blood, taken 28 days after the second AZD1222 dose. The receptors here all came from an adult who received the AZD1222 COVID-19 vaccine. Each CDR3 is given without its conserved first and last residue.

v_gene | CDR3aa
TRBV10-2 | ASRPVGSNQPQH
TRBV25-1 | ASSGTGGGQETQY
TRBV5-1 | ASSPQGYEQY
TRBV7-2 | ASSQARTGGANVLT
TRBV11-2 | ASSLGLGIGEQF
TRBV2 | ASIDPGTFGGMDTEAF
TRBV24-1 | ATSDPGLAGGSSYNEQF
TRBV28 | ASSFRYSGNTIY
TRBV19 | ASSRDPRQGIPKAF
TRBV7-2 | ASSPRASGSYEQY
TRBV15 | ATSTMTSGEASYEQY
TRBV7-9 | ASSLTYQETQY
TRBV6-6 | ASSYSTYNEQF
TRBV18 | ASSPGTYPSYEQY
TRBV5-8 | ASSPLYSGAYEQY
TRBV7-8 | ASSFLTQDTIY
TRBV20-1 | TAPSSYGYT
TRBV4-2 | ASSQTASGTYEQY
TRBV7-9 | ASSLAGRVGETQY
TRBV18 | ASSPPTYNEQF
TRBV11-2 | ASSPTAGGMDTQY
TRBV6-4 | ASSGDLLHRGIGGNTIY
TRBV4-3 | ASSQGRIPLNTEAF
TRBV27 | ASSPLNGLYGYT
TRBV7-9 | ASSLGAENTEAF
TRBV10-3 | AINKEDTQY
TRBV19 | ASSIDLGTEKLF
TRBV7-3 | ASSFRENTEAF
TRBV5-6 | ASSFSGGGRYNEQF
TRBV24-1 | ATSDTGLAGDTQY
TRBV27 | ASRSGASSSYEQY
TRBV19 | ASSINISGNTIY
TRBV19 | ASSIPLQPQH